This TCR beta chain was found in a study of T cells in Graves' hyperthyroidism and ophthalmopathy. In the case of this clonotype: The DNA is omitted, as the CDR3 cannot be located on it reliably, and the CDR3 follows TCRdb's listing.

Including both end residues, the CDR3 is 15 amino acids long. Per the germline V gene, CDR1 is DFQATT and CDR2 is SNEGSKA (reference sequence). The TCR beta CDR3 regions underwent amplification using RNA transcripts as the source. In the first-round RT-PCR of the TCR CDR3, the HTBI primer set was used. Each CDR3 protein gets one entry after TCRdb re-called the multiplex PCR reads with MiXCR. The data hold roughly 840,000 distinct CDR3 sequences, with around 38% observed a single time. Input material: blood. This sequence was found in a man between 18 and 29 years old with Graves' hyperthyroidism. The rearrangement links TRBV20-1 to TRBJ1-4; no DNA check was done on the table's D call, TRBD1. CDR3 residues: CSARQGTVQYFGLFF.